Presented here are 11 T cell receptor beta chains from one specimen sequenced in a study of lymphopenia after photon versus proton radiotherapy. Method: immunoSEQ multiplex PCR; TCRdb's copy keeps in-frame clones and lacks some. The profile shows tens of thousands of clones, 65% to 85% of them singletons. The specimen comprised peripheral blood, sampled from a patient treated with proton-based radiotherapy. Every receptor here comes from a man aged 55 to 69 with pancreatic cancer.

V and J are TRBV11-3 and TRBJ2-1; 7 nucleotides align to TRBD1. V shed 6 bases and J 1 base; nucleotides not matched to a gene: 3. The CDR3 runs 14 residues. Germline CDR1 reads SGHNT; CDR2 reads YENEEA. CDR3 in amino acids: CASSLTGSYNEQFF. CDR3 in DNA: TGTGCCAGCAGTCTGACAGGGTCCTACAATGAGCAGTTCTTC.

This chain connects TRBV7-6 to TRBJ2-2; possibly TRBD2 for D (6 bases). CDR3 length equals 15 residues. Trimming cost V 5 bases and J 4 bases, with 14 bases left between them. Germline loops: CDR1 SGHVS, CDR2 FNYEAQ. Here the CDR3 DNA reads TGTGCCAGCAGCGCCATTTGGGGAGGCACCGGGGAGCTGTTTTTT. Residues: CASSAIWGGTGELFF.

The rearrangement uses TRBV18 and TRBJ2-1; 10 bases line up with TRBD2. The CDR3 has 15 amino acids. Trimming removed 3 bases from V and 15 bases from J; junction bases left unmatched: 14. In germline, CDR1 is KGHSH, CDR2 LQKENI. CDR3 nucleotides: TGTGCCAGCTCACCTAAGCTAGCGGGAGACGTGACGTCGTTCTTC. Its protein is CASSPKLAGDVTSFF. The complete variable domain, with remaining parts taken from reference TRBV18 and TRBJ2-1, reads NAGVMQNPRHLVRRRGQEARLRCSPMKGHSHVYWYRQLPEEGLKFMVYLQKENIIDESGMPKERFSAEFPKEGPSILRIQQVVRGDSAAYFCASSPKLAGDVTSFFGPGTRLTVL.

V usage is TRBV12-5 and J usage is TRBJ2-2; no definite D call. The CDR3 contains 15 residues. Germline-derived CDR1 and CDR2 are LGHNT and FRNRAP. Trimming shortened V by 3 bases and J by 0 bases, and 8 bases separated the two germline ends. The CDR3 nucleotides read TGTGCTAGTGGTTTAGGACGGCCGAACACCGGGGAGCTGTTTTTT. Translated, it gives CASGLGRPNTGELFF. Drawing the rest from reference TRBV12-5 and TRBJ2-2, the complete variable domain is DARVTQTPRHKVTEMGQEVTMRCQPILGHNTVFWYRQTMMQGLELLAYFRNRAPLDDSGMPKDRFSAEMPDATLATLKIQPSEPRDSAVYFCASGLGRPNTGELFFGEGSRLTVL.

The chain links TRBV7-9 to TRBJ2-1; D remains unclear. V shed 7 bases and J shed 3 bases, with 19 bases lying between them. This CDR3 is 16 amino acids long. Germline CDR1 SEHNR, CDR2 FQNEAQ (reference sequence). CDR3 nucleotides: TGTGCCAGCACCTACAACCCAAGATCCGACTACAATGAGCAGTTCTTC. Translated: CASTYNPRSDYNEQFF.

V and J are TRBV11-2 and TRBJ2-1, with 14 bases matching TRBD2. This CDR3 has 17 residues. From germline, CDR1 is SGHAT and CDR2 FQNNGV. Germline trimming cut 3 bases from V and 7 bases from J; bases unmatched to any gene: 8. This CDR3 is CASSFPGLAGGRNEQFF. DNA of the CDR3: TGTGCCAGCAGCTTCCCCGGACTAGCGGGGGGTAGGAATGAGCAGTTCTTC.

The chain couples TRBV7-8 to TRBJ1-1; weak D call: TRBD1 (6 bases). Germline loops: CDR1 SGHVS, CDR2 FQNEAQ. The V end lost 4 bases, the J end lost 4 bases, and 13 bases lay between the germline ends. This CDR3 is built from 14 residues. The CDR3 DNA follows: TGTGCCAGCAGCTGGAAAGGGGGGCCCACTGAAGCTTTCTTT. It is translated as CASSWKGGPTEAFF.

The V gene is TRBV30, the J gene TRBJ1-4; TRBD1 is a possible D gene (5 bases). V was pared by 2 bases and J by 3 bases, with 10 bases between. The CDR3 totals 14 residues. Germline loops: CDR1 GTSNPN, CDR2 SVGIG (reference sequence). DNA for the CDR3: TGTGCCTGGAGTCCCAGGGCCCCTAATGAAAAACTGTTTTTT. It codes for CAWSPRAPNEKLFF.

V is TRBV7-8 and J is TRBJ1-4, with D perhaps matching TRBD1 (5 bases). The V gene lost 5 bases and the J gene lost 2 bases, with 12 bases spanning the gap. The CDR3 contains 15 residues. The germline CDR1 and CDR2 sequences are SGHVS and FQNEAQ. CDR3 nucleotide sequence: TGTGCCAGCAGCCCTCTCAGGGTTACTAATGAAAAACTGTTTTTT. Encoded protein: CASSPLRVTNEKLFF.

The chain employs TRBV5-1 and TRBJ2-7; 11 bases align to TRBD2. The ends lost 5 bases at V and 2 bases at J; junction bases unmatched: 6. Germline CDR1 reads SGHRS; CDR2 reads YFSETQ. This CDR3 comprises 15 residues. CDR3 amino acids: CASSLTSGAPYEQYF. CDR3 nucleotide sequence: TGCGCCAGCAGTTTGACTAGCGGGGCCCCCTACGAGCAGTACTTC.

The table lists this clone with a count of one. The CDR3 loop is CASSIDHATDTQYF. In DNA form, the CDR3 reads TGTGCCAGTAGTATAGATCACGCCACAGATACGCAGTATTTT. This sequence joins TRBV19 and TRBJ2-3; no clear D gene. Germline V CDR1 and CDR2: LNHDA, SQIVND (reference sequence). CDR3 length equals 14 residues. Trimming removed 0 bases from V and 2 bases from J, with 6 bases in between.